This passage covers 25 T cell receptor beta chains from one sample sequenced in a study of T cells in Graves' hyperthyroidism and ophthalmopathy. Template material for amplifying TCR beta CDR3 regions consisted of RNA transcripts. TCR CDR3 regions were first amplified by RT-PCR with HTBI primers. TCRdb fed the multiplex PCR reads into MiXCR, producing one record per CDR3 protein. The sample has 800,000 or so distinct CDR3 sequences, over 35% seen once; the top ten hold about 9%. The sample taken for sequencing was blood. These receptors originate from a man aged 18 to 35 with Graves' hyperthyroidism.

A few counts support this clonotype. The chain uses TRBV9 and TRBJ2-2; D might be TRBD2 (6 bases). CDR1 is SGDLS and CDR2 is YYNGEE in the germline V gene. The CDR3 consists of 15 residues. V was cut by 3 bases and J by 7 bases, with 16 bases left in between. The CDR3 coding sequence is TGTGCCAGCAGCGCGGGGACTTCTCCTAGCGGGGAGCTGTTTTTT. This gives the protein CASSAGTSPSGELFF.

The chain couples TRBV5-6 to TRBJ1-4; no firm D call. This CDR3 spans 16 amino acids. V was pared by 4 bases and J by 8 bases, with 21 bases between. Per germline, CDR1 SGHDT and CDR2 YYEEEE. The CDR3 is CASSLYTGWVVEKLFF. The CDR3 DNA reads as TGTGCCAGCAGCCTTTACACCGGTTGGGTAGTGGAAAAACTGTTTTTT.

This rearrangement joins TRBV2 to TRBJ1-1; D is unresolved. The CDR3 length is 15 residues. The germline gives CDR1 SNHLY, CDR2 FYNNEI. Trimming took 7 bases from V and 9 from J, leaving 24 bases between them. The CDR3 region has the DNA TGTGCCAGCACCCCTGTACCCGGAGGTTCGGCAAAAGCTTTCTTT. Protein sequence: CASTPVPGGSAKAFF.

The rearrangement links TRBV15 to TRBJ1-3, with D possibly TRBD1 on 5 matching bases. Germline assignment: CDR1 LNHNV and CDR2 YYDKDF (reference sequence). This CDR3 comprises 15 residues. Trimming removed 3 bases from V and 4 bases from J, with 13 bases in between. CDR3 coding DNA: TGTGCCACCAGCAGGGTTGGGGGATCAGGAAACACCATATATTTT. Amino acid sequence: CATSRVGGSGNTIYF.

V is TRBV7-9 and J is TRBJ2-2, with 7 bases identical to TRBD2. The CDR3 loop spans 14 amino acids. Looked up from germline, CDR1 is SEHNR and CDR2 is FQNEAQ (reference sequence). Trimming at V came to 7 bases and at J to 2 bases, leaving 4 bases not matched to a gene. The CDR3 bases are TGTGCCAGCACCCGCGGGAGCAACACCGGGGAGCTGTTTTTT. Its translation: CASTRGSNTGELFF.

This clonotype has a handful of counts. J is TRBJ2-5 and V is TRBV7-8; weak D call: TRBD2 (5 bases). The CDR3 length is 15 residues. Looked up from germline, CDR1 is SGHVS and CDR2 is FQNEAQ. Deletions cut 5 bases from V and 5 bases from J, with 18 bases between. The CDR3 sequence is CASSQRTSPGETQYF. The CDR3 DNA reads TGTGCCAGCAGCCAGAGAACTAGTCCGGGGGAGACCCAGTACTTC.

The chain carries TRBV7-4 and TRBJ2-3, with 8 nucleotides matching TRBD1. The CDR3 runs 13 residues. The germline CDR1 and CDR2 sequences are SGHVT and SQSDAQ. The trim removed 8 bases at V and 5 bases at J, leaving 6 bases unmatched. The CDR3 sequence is CASCTTGVDTQYF. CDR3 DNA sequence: TGTGCCAGCTGTACGACAGGGGTAGATACGCAGTATTTT.

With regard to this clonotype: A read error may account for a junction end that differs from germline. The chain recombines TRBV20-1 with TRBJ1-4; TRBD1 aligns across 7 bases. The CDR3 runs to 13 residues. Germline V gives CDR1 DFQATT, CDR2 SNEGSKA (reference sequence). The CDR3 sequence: CNAAEGAREKLFF. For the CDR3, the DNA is TGCAATGCTGCCGAGGGGGCACGAGAAAAACTGTTTTTT.

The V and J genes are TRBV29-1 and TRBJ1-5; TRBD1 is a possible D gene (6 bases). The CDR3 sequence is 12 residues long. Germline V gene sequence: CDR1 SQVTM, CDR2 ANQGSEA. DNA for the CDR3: TGCACCCCGGCAGGGGGCAATCAGCCCCAGCATTTT. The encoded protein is CTPAGGNQPQHF.

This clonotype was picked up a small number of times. CDR3 nucleotides: TGCAGTGCCTTTAGGCGGGGCCAAGAGACCCAGTACTTC. Translated, it gives CSAFRRGQETQYF. The rearrangement joins TRBV20-1 to TRBJ2-5, with D perhaps matching TRBD2 (6 bases). This CDR3 contains 13 residues. Germline V gives CDR1 DFQATT, CDR2 SNEGSKA (reference sequence). The V end lost 6 bases, the J end lost 1 base, and 12 bases lay between the germline ends.

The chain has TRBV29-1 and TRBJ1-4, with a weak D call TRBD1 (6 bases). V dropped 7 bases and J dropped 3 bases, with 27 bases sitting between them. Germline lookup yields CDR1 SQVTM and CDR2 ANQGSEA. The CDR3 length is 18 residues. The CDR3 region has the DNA TGCAGCGCCAGCAGGAAAGGACAGAGCAACCGCTCTAATGAAAAACTGTTTTTT. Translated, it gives CSASRKGQSNRSNEKLFF.

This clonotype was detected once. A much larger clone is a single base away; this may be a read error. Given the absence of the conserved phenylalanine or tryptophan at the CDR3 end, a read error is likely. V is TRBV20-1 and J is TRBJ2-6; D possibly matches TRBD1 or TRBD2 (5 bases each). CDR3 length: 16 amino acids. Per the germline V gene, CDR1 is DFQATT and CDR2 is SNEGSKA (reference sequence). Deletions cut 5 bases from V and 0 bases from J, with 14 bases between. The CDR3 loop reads CSALRDGNSGANVLTL. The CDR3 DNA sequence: TGCAGTGCTCTCCGGGACGGAAACTCTGGGGCCAACGTCCTGACTCTC.

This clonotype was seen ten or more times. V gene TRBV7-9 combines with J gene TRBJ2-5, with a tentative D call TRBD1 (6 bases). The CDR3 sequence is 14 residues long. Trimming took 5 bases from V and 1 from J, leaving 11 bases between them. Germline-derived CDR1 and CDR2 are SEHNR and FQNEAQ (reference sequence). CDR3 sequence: CASSLGGGQETQYF. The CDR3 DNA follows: TGTGCCAGCAGCCTTGGGGGCGGCCAAGAGACCCAGTACTTC. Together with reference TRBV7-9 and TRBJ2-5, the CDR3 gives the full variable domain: DTGVSQNPRHKITKRGQNVTFRCDPISEHNRLYWYRQTLGQGPEFLTYFQNEAQLEKSRLLSDRFSAERPKGSFSTLEIQRTEQGDSAMYLCASSLGGGQETQYFGPGTRLLVL.

The CDR3 bases are TGTGCCGTCGCTTGGACAGGGTCAACCGGGGAGCTGTTTTTT. Encoded protein: CAVAWTGSTGELFF. This chain links TRBV6-5 with TRBJ2-2; 8 bases fit TRBD1. Per the germline V gene, CDR1 is MNHEY and CDR2 is SVGAGI. CDR3 length equals 14 residues. J was trimmed by 5 bases and V by 11 bases; bases with no gene match: 10.

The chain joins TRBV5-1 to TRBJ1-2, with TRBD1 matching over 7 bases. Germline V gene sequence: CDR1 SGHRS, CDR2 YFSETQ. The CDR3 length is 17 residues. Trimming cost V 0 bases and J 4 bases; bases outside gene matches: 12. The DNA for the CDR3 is TGCGCCAGCAGCTTGGACGGGGACAGCCCCTATACCTATGGCTACACCTTC. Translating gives CASSLDGDSPYTYGYTF.

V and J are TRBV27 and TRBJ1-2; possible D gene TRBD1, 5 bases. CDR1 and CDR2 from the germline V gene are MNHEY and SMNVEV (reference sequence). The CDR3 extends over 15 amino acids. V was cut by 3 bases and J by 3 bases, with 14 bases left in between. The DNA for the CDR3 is TGTGCCAGCAGTTTTCATGGGGGGGTAGACTATGGCTACACCTTC. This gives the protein CASSFHGGVDYGYTF.

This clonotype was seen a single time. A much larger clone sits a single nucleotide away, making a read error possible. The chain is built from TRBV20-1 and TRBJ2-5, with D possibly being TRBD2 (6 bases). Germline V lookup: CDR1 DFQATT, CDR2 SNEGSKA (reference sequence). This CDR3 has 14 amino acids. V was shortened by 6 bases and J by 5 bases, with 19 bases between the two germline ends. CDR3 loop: CSAEGGLEGETQYF. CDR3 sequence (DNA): TGCAGTGCCGAGGGCGGGCTGGAGGGGGAGACCCAGTACTTC.

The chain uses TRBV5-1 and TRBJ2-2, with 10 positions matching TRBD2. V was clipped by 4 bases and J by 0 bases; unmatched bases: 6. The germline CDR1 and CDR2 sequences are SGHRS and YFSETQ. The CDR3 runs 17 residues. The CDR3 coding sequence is TGCGCCAGCAGCCCACTCACTAGCGGGGCGAACACCGGGGAGCTGTTTTTT. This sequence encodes CASSPLTSGANTGELFF.

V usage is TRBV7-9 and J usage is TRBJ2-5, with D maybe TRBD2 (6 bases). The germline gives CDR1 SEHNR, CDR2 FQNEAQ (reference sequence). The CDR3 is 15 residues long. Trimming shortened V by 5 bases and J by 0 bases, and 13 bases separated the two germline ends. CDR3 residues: CASSGLGGDQETQYF. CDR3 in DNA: TGTGCCAGCAGCGGACTGGGGGGAGACCAAGAGACCCAGTACTTC.

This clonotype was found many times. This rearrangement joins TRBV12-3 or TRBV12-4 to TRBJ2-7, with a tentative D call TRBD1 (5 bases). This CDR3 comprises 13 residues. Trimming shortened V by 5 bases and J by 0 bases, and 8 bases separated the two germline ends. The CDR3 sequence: CASSPTGSYEQYF. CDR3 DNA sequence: TGTGCCAGCAGTCCAACAGGCTCCTACGAGCAGTACTTC.

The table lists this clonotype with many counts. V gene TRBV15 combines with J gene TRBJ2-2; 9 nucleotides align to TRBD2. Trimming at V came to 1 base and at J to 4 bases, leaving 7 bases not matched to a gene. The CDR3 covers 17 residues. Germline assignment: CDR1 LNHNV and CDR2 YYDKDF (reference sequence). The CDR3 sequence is CATSRARAGGFTGELFF. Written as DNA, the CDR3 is TGTGCCACCAGCAGAGCACGAGCGGGAGGATTCACCGGGGAGCTGTTTTTT.

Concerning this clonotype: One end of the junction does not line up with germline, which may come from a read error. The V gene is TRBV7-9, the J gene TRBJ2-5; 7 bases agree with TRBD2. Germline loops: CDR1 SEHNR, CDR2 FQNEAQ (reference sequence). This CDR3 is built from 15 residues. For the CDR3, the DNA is TGTGCCAACAGCCCCTCGGGAGGCGGGACAGAGACCCAGTACTTC. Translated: CANSPSGGGTETQYF.

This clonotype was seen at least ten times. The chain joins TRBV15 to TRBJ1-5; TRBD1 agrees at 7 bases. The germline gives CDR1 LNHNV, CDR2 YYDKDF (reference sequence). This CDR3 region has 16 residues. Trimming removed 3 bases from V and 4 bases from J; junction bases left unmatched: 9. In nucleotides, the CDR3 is TGTGCCACCAGCAGTAGCGGGGACAGTCCTAATCAGCCCCAGCATTTT. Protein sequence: CATSSSGDSPNQPQHF.

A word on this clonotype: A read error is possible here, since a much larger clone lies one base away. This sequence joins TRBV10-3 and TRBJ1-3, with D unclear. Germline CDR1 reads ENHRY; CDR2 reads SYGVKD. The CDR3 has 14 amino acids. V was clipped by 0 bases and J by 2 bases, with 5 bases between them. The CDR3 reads CAISESGPGNTIYF. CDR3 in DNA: TGTGCCATCAGTGAGTCTGGCCCTGGAAACACCATATATTTT.

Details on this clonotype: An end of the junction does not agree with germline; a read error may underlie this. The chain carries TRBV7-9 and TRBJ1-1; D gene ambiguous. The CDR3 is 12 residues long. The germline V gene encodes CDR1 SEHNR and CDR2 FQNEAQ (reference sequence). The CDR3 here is CANSGPGAEAFF. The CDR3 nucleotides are TGTGCCAACAGCGGTCCTGGGGCTGAAGCTTTCTTT.